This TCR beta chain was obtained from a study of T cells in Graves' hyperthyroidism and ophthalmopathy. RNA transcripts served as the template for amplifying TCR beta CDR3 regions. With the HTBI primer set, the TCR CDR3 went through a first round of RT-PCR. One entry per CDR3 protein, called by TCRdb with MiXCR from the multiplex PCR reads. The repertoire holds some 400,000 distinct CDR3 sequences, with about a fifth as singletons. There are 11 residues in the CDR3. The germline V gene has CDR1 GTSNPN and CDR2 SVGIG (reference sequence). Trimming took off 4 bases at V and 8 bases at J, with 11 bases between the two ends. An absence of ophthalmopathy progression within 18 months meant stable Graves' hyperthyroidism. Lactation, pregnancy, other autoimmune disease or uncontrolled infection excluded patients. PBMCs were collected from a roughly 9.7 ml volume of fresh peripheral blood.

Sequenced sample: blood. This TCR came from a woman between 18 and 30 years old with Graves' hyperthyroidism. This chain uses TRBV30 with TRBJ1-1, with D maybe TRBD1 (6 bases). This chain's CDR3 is CAWIGGPEAFF. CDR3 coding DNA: TGTGCCTGGATTGGGGGGCCCGAAGCTTTCTTT.